The entry below gives a single T cell receptor beta chain sequence along with its context. Its target is unknown. TCRdb re-called the reads through MiXCR, storing one row per CDR3 protein. Of about 150,000 distinct CDR3 sequences listed, approximately 30% are singletons. This record comes from a study of T cell repertoires in cytomegalovirus infection. For the study at large: Indicated by public TCR beta signatures were CMV infection and matching HLA type. The study's findings and limits: Across the ex vivo response, the dominant clonotypes were HLA-C-restricted CMV-specific TCR beta clonotypes. Frequencies of public TCR beta families were cumulated, and this identified carriers of CMV plus the relevant HLA.

The clonotype originates from a human donor in good health (CMV status not recorded). Some clones in this sample may be carry-over from other donors' samples. The sequences come from CD8+ T cells from cultured PBMCs, collected from culture after CMV antigen stimulation.

Here the CDR3 DNA reads TGCAGCCTGGGGACTTCATACGAGCAGTACTTC. This gives the protein CSLGTSYEQYF. The chain recombines TRBV20-1 with TRBJ2-7; D perhaps matches TRBD2 (6 bases). CDR1 is DFQATT and CDR2 is SNEGSKA in the germline V gene (reference sequence). This CDR3 has 11 residues.